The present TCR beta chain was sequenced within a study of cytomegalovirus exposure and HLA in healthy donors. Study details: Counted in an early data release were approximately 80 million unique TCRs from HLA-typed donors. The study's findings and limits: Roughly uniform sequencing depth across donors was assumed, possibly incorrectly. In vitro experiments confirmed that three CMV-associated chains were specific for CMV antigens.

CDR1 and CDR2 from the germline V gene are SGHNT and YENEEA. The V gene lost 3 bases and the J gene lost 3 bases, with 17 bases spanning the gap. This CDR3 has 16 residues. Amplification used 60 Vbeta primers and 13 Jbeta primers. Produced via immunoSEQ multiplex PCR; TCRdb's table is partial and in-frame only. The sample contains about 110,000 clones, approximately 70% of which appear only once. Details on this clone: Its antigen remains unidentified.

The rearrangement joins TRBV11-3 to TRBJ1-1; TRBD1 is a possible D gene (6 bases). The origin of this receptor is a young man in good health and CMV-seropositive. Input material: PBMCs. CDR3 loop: CASSFDVPDRHTEAFF. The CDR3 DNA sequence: TGTGCCAGCAGCTTTGACGTCCCGGACAGACACACTGAAGCTTTCTTT.